The next 13 T cell receptor beta chains were all read from a single sample in a study of blood T cells in healthy people across ages. It was with a sample-barcoded 5' primer and a J-beta primer mix that a second PCR of about 6 to 11 cycles was run. TCRdb reprocessed the 5' RACE reads via MiXCR and lists one record per CDR3 protein. The table has some 800,000 distinct CDR3 sequences, around a quarter seen once. The data were also submitted as part of a second study, on T cells of mothers and their children.

The sample taken for sequencing was blood. These receptors all come from a boy aged 5 to 17 in good health.

This clonotype was observed a few times. The chain uses TRBV6-4 and TRBJ2-7; 9 bases are a match to TRBD1. V shed 1 base, J shed 2 bases, and the junction held 6 bases outside the gene matches. The length of the CDR3 is 16 residues. Germline V gene sequence: CDR1 MRHNA, CDR2 SNTAGT. The CDR3 region is CASSDWGQGNPYEQYF. DNA of the CDR3: TGTGCCAGCAGTGACTGGGGACAGGGTAACCCCTACGAGCAGTACTTC.

The chain uses TRBV9 and TRBJ1-4, with TRBD1 matching over 7 bases. Germline V gene data show CDR1 as SGDLS and CDR2 as YYNGEE. This CDR3 spans 16 amino acids. The ends lost 4 bases at V and 7 bases at J; junction bases unmatched: 13. CDR3 protein: CASSPARTGSGEKLFF. For the CDR3, the DNA is TGTGCCAGCAGCCCAGCACGGACAGGATCCGGTGAAAAACTGTTTTTT.

The chain joins TRBV6-2 or TRBV6-3 to TRBJ2-1; no reliable D call. This CDR3 is built from 13 residues. Germline values: CDR1 MNHEY, CDR2 SVGEGT. V was pared by 2 bases and J by 10 bases, with 12 bases between. The DNA for the CDR3 is TGTGCCAGCAGTTACGCACTCGGCACAGAGCAGTTCTTC. This gives the protein CASSYALGTEQFF.

V is TRBV12-3 or TRBV12-4 and J is TRBJ1-2; tentatively, D is TRBD1 (5 bases). The CDR3 has 14 residues. Between the trimmed V and J ends, which lost 6 bases and 6 bases, there was a span of 17 bases. The DNA for the CDR3 is TGTGCCAGCAGCCCCGGGGCGGGCTGGGATGGCTACACCTTC. Amino acids: CASSPGAGWDGYTF.

This clonotype was found a few times. V usage is TRBV7-2 and J usage is TRBJ2-4, with D perhaps matching TRBD1 (5 bases). Germline values: CDR1 SGHTA, CDR2 FQGNSA. CDR3 size: 13 residues. V lost 2 bases and J 8 bases, leaving 10 bases between the germline ends. CDR3 in DNA: TGTGCCAGCAGCTTATCAGGGTGGGACATTCAGTACTTC. Protein sequence: CASSLSGWDIQYF.

This clonotype came up many times. The chain uses TRBV20-1 and TRBJ1-5, with D possibly TRBD1 on 5 matching bases. The length of the CDR3 is 15 residues. Trimming cost V 6 bases and J 2 bases, with 17 bases left between them. Germline CDR1 and CDR2: DFQATT and SNEGSKA (reference sequence). The CDR3 bases are TGCAGTGCGGAGGAGTGGGGGAGAGGCAATCAGCCCCAGCATTTT. Translating gives CSAEEWGRGNQPQHF.

The V call is TRBV20-1, the J call TRBJ2-1; 8 bases map to TRBD2. The CDR3 is 17 amino acids. V was pared by 0 bases and J by 5 bases, with 12 bases of the junction left unmatched. Looked up from germline, CDR1 is DFQATT and CDR2 is SNEGSKA (reference sequence). The CDR3 here is CSARDRRGGTGDNEQFF. CDR3 DNA: TGCAGTGCTAGAGATCGGCGCGGGGGGACCGGGGACAATGAGCAGTTCTTC.

This clonotype was counted a few times. The chain uses TRBV29-1 and TRBJ2-1; 9 bases align to TRBD1. Germline values: CDR1 SQVTM, CDR2 ANQGSEA. The trim removed 2 bases at V and 4 bases at J, leaving 12 bases unmatched. The CDR3 runs to 17 residues. The CDR3 loop reads CSVEFTGQGRDYNEQFF. The CDR3 DNA follows: TGCAGCGTTGAATTTACGGGACAGGGTCGGGATTACAATGAGCAGTTCTTC.

The chain links TRBV6-1 to TRBJ2-1, with 7 bases aligning to TRBD2. V lost 4 bases and J lost 3; bases outside the gene matches: 9. CDR3 size: 16 residues. Germline V gene sequence: CDR1 MNHNS, CDR2 SASEGT. The CDR3 nucleotides read TGTGCCAGCAGTGGACGCGGGAGAGGACACTACAATGAGCAGTTCTTC. Translation gives CASSGRGRGHYNEQFF.

The chain carries TRBV14 and TRBJ1-2; D is uncertain. CDR1 is SGHDN and CDR2 is FVKESK in the germline V gene. The CDR3 is 12 residues long. Trimming took 4 bases from V and 10 from J, leaving 13 bases between them. CDR3 nucleotide sequence: TGTGCCAGCAGCCCAGGTTTTTCGGACTACACCTTC. This encodes CASSPGFSDYTF.

Here the CDR3 DNA reads TGCAGTGCTAGAGGCGAGGGGACCTACGAGCAGTACTTC. It specifies CSARGEGTYEQYF. The chain combines TRBV20-1 with TRBJ2-7; D is possibly TRBD1 or TRBD2 (5 bases each). This CDR3 has 13 amino acids. Germline V gene sequence: CDR1 DFQATT, CDR2 SNEGSKA (reference sequence). The V gene lost 1 base and the J gene lost 2 bases, with 9 bases spanning the gap.

This clonotype was detected a few times. The chain employs TRBV29-1 and TRBJ2-7; D is perhaps TRBD1 (5 bases). Germline V lookup: CDR1 SQVTM, CDR2 ANQGSEA. V lost 4 bases to trimming and J lost 4 bases, with 11 bases between them. The CDR3 consists of 12 residues. The CDR3 region is CSVVQGDYEQYF. DNA of the CDR3: TGCAGCGTTGTTCAAGGGGATTACGAGCAGTACTTC.

This clonotype occurred a few times. The chain combines TRBV6-5 with TRBJ1-1; no definite D call. Trimming removed 8 bases at V and 0 bases at J, with 7 bases between. Germline V gives CDR1 MNHEY, CDR2 SVGAGI. This CDR3 is built from 12 residues. The CDR3 here is CASGRMNTEAFF. CDR3 sequence (DNA): TGTGCCAGCGGTAGGATGAACACTGAAGCTTTCTTT.